A selection of T cell receptor beta chains follows, all from one sample in a study of Graves' ophthalmopathy and Graves' hyperthyroidism. TCRdb used MiXCR to reprocess the multiplex PCR reads, holding one entry per CDR3 protein. The sample includes a few hundred thousand distinct CDR3 sequences, under 45% seen only once; the top ten take roughly 4.5%. Material: peripheral blood or thyroid tissue (not recorded which). These receptors were collected from an adult man with Graves' hyperthyroidism. Each CDR3 is given with its conserved first and last residue. The order of the fields is CDR3 protein, J gene, CDR3 length, V gene.

CDR3: CASSNLNSNQPQHF; J: TRBJ1-5; length: 14; V: TRBV19
CDR3: CASTWTATNEKLFF; J: TRBJ1-4; length: 14; V: TRBV18
CDR3: CASGSGTSGINEQFF; J: TRBJ2-1; length: 15; V: TRBV27
CDR3: CASSHGTGYRYGYTF; J: TRBJ1-2; length: 15; V: TRBV7-9
CDR3: CASSRGDHYGF; J: TRBJ1-2; length: 11; V: TRBV19
CDR3: CASSLSDSRTEAFF; J: TRBJ1-1; length: 14; V: TRBV7-8
CDR3: CASSQDALTASGNTIYF; J: TRBJ1-3; length: 17; V: TRBV4-2
CDR3: CASSPGTASNQPQHF; J: TRBJ1-5; length: 15; V: TRBV7-9
CDR3: CSARDFRDRGGYTF; J: TRBJ1-2; length: 14; V: TRBV20-1
CDR3: CASSLERVSYNEQYF; J: TRBJ2-7; length: 15; V: TRBV5-4
CDR3: CASSSRGQGYTF; J: TRBJ1-2; length: 12; V: TRBV7-6
CDR3: CSASSTPAAQETQYF; J: TRBJ2-5; length: 15; V: TRBV29-1
CDR3: CASTDGGGLPYNEQFF; J: NA; length: 16; V: TRBV2
CDR3: CASSILNTEAFF; J: TRBJ1-1; length: 12; V: TRBV19
CDR3: CAISVLEREGREQYF; J: TRBJ2-7; length: 15; V: TRBV10-3
CDR3: CASSSSSSYEQYF; J: TRBJ2-7; length: 13; V: TRBV27
CDR3: CSAGSTGTVQSGANVLTF; J: TRBJ2-6; length: 18; V: TRBV20-1
CDR3: CASSPTGSQPQHF; J: TRBJ1-5; length: 13; V: TRBV5-6
CDR3: CASGWGQSYGYTF; J: TRBJ1-2; length: 13; V: TRBV7-3
CDR3: CASSPELGGGQPQHF; J: TRBJ1-5; length: 15; V: TRBV6-6
CDR3: CSVEEVQGVDIQYF; J: TRBJ2-4; length: 14; V: TRBV29-1
CDR3: CASSVGQGETQYF; J: TRBJ2-5; length: 13; V: TRBV19
CDR3: CSLGSYEQYF; J: TRBJ2-7; length: 10; V: TRBV29-1
CDR3: CASSPQPNTEAFF; J: TRBJ1-1; length: 13; V: TRBV7-3
CDR3: CASSPPGTDYQPQHF; J: TRBJ1-5; length: 15; V: TRBV6-6
CDR3: CASSGVIPEAFF; J: TRBJ1-1; length: 12; V: TRBV12-3/TRBV12-4
CDR3: CASSMFTGDGYTF; J: TRBJ1-2; length: 13; V: TRBV5-8
CDR3: CASSPVSGMNTEAFF; J: TRBJ1-1; length: 15; V: TRBV18
CDR3: CAISPGPAYGYTF; J: TRBJ1-2; length: 13; V: TRBV10-3
CDR3: CASSYSTGGIGGYTF; J: TRBJ1-2; length: 15; V: TRBV6-6
CDR3: CASSVGGSYEQYF; J: TRBJ2-7; length: 13; V: TRBV9
CDR3: CSAGTYTEAFF; J: TRBJ1-1; length: 11; V: TRBV29-1
CDR3: CASTHWPQSHTEAFF; J: TRBJ1-1; length: 15; V: TRBV19
CDR3: CASSQSGQGFYGYTF; J: TRBJ1-2; length: 15; V: TRBV4-1
CDR3: CASSRRPGSQETQYF; J: TRBJ2-5; length: 15; V: TRBV6-5
CDR3: CASSVDLAGGNTGELFF; J: TRBJ2-2; length: 17; V: TRBV9
CDR3: CSVTGTGVHEQYF; J: TRBJ2-7; length: 13; V: TRBV29-1
CDR3: CASSSKSGRMNTEAFF; J: TRBJ1-1; length: 16; V: TRBV27
CDR3: CASSGPGPHQETQYF; J: TRBJ2-5; length: 15; V: TRBV2
CDR3: CATSRDNQGNEKLFF; J: TRBJ1-4; length: 15; V: TRBV15
CDR3: CASSLLTGVSESFF; J: TRBJ1-1; length: 14; V: TRBV12-3/TRBV12-4
CDR3: CASRNTGHSSGNTIYF; J: TRBJ1-3; length: 16; V: TRBV12-3/TRBV12-4
CDR3: CSASDGPGGYTF; J: TRBJ1-2; length: 12; V: TRBV20-1
CDR3: CASSEWTSGRGTDTQYF; J: TRBJ2-3; length: 17; V: TRBV2
CDR3: CASSSAGGNTIYF; J: TRBJ1-3; length: 13; V: TRBV7-2
CDR3: CASSETQGRGRTF; J: TRBJ2-6; length: 13; V: TRBV7-4
CDR3: CASSHYVAGIGTGELFF; J: TRBJ2-2; length: 17; V: TRBV7-8
CDR3: CSVEITGGWETQYF; J: TRBJ2-5; length: 14; V: TRBV29-1
CDR3: CSAGDGRGQPQHF; J: TRBJ1-5; length: 13; V: TRBV20-1
CDR3: CSARDKGKGLFF; J: TRBJ1-4; length: 12; V: TRBV20-1
CDR3: CASSEGQGAFETQYF; J: TRBJ2-5; length: 15; V: TRBV25-1
CDR3: CASGGRGWDQPQHF; J: TRBJ1-5; length: 14; V: TRBV6-5
CDR3: CSLAGGGQETQYF; J: TRBJ2-5; length: 13; V: TRBV20-1
CDR3: CSARGHSGANVLTF; J: TRBJ2-6; length: 14; V: TRBV20-1